One and the same sample provided the 29 T cell receptor beta chains below, sequenced in a study of human T cells and chemical hapten exposure. TCRdb analysed the RACE reads with MiXCR anew, one entry per CDR3 protein. The sample shows 300,000 to 400,000 distinct CDR3 sequences, roughly 6.9% of them seen only once. Sample time point: patch test 1, 2 weeks after DPC sensitization. Treatment in this sample: therapeutic diphenylcyclopropenone sensitization with weekly scalp DPC. The sample consisted of whole blood, taken in connection with sensitization to the hapten diphenylcyclopropenone (DPC). The receptors were sampled from a woman aged 18-30 years with alopecia areata. Some clones in this sample may be carry-over from other donors' samples.

This clonotype was found a few times. The V and J genes are TRBV6-1 and TRBJ2-5, with D possibly matching TRBD1 (6 bases). Germline CDR1 reads MNHNS; CDR2 reads SASEGT. The CDR3 loop spans 14 amino acids. V was shortened by 2 bases and J by 5 bases, with 12 bases between the two germline ends. The CDR3, as DNA: TGTGCCAGCAGTGAATCTACAGGGCACGAGACCCAGTACTTC. It is translated as CASSESTGHETQYF.

This clonotype was picked up a small number of times. The chain recombines TRBV6-6 with TRBJ1-5; D might be TRBD1 (6 bases). Trimming took off 10 bases at V and 0 bases at J, with 16 bases between the two ends. Germline lookup yields CDR1 MNHNY and CDR2 SVGAGI (reference sequence). The CDR3 consists of 15 residues. CDR3 DNA: TGTGCCACCCAGGGGAAGGGTGGTAGCAATCAGCCCCAGCATTTT. Translation gives CATQGKGGSNQPQHF.

This clonotype was detected many times. J is TRBJ2-6 and V is TRBV5-4; 8 bases map to TRBD2. The ends lost 5 bases at V and 0 bases at J; junction bases unmatched: 4. Germline CDR1 and CDR2: SGHNT and YYREEE (reference sequence). This CDR3 comprises 16 residues. The CDR3 region is CASRPGGDSGANVLTF. DNA of the CDR3: TGTGCCAGCAGGCCGGGGGGGGACTCTGGGGCCAACGTCCTGACTTTC.

This clonotype was observed many times. The rearrangement links TRBV9 to TRBJ2-5; 10 positions match TRBD1. Trimming at V came to 4 bases and at J to 5 bases, leaving 5 bases not matched to a gene. This CDR3 spans 14 amino acids. Germline V gene data show CDR1 as SGDLS and CDR2 as YYNGEE. CDR3 sequence: CASSSDRGRETQYF. The DNA of the CDR3 is TGTGCCAGCAGCTCCGACAGGGGGCGTGAGACCCAGTACTTC.

The table lists this clonotype with a few counts. In nucleotides, the CDR3 is TGTGCCAGCAGGTTGCTGATCGGGACGCCCAGCACAGATACGCAGTATTTT. Translating it yields CASRLLIGTPSTDTQYF. The chain joins TRBV11-1 to TRBJ2-3; the D call may be TRBD1 or TRBD2 (5 bases each). Looked up from germline, CDR1 is SGHAT and CDR2 is FQDESV (reference sequence). V was pared by 6 bases and J by 0 bases, with 19 bases between. This CDR3 spans 17 amino acids. Together with reference TRBV11-1 and TRBJ2-3, the CDR3 gives the full variable domain: EAEVAQSPRYKITEKSQAVAFWCDPISGHATLYWYRQILGQGPELLVQFQDESVVDDSQLPKDRFSAERLKGVDSTLKIQPAELGDSAMYLCASRLLIGTPSTDTQYFGPGTRLTVL.

This clonotype was picked up many times. V gene TRBV12-3 or TRBV12-4 combines with J gene TRBJ2-1; a possible D gene is TRBD2 (7 bases). Trimming pared 4 bases from V and 7 bases from J, leaving 17 bases between. This CDR3 has 15 residues. CDR3 bases: TGTGCCAGCAGTTCCCCGGGGGGCAGGTCGAATGAGCAGTTCTTC. Protein: CASSSPGGRSNEQFF.

The CDR3 sequence: CASSQGLGNIQYF. DNA for the CDR3: TGCGCCAGCAGCCAAGGACTGGGAAACATTCAGTACTTC. The V and J genes are TRBV4-3 and TRBJ2-4; no clear D. CDR3 length equals 13 residues. From germline, CDR1 is LGHNA and CDR2 YSLEER. Trimming removed 1 base at V and 6 bases at J, with 7 bases between.

There are many counts of this clonotype. The chain links TRBV5-4 to TRBJ2-6; D is uncertain. Looked up from germline, CDR1 is SGHNT and CDR2 is YYREEE (reference sequence). Trimming pared 0 bases from V and 0 bases from J, leaving 7 bases between. The CDR3 sequence is 16 residues long. The CDR3 DNA follows: TGTGCCAGCAGCTTGGACGGAAGCTCTGGGGCCAACGTCCTGACTTTC. It is translated as CASSLDGSSGANVLTF.

A few counts support this clonotype. V and J are TRBV6-2 or TRBV6-3 and TRBJ1-2; 7 nucleotides match TRBD1. The ends lost 7 bases at V and 4 bases at J; junction bases unmatched: 3. In germline, CDR1 is MNHEY, CDR2 SVGEGT. The CDR3 covers 12 residues. The CDR3 nucleotides are TGTGCCAGCATCGACAGGGCCTATGGCTACACCTTC. Protein sequence: CASIDRAYGYTF.

This clonotype appeared many times. The chain recombines TRBV4-1 with TRBJ2-7; D is possibly TRBD1 (6 bases). The CDR3 has 14 residues. Germline V gene data show CDR1 as MGHRA and CDR2 as YSYEKL. Trimming pared 2 bases from V and 7 bases from J, leaving 15 bases between. In DNA, the CDR3 is TGCGCCAGCAGCCAAATTGGGACCGGGACAGAGCAGTACTTC. Encoded protein: CASSQIGTGTEQYF.

The chain is built from TRBV6-1 and TRBJ2-1; tentatively, D is TRBD2 (6 bases). The CDR3 loop spans 13 amino acids. V was trimmed by 8 bases and J by 4 bases, leaving 12 bases between them. Germline assignment: CDR1 MNHNS and CDR2 SASEGT. DNA of the CDR3: TGTGCCAGCGGGGGGTTCGAGTACAATGAGCAGTTCTTC. As protein: CASGGFEYNEQFF.

This clonotype was detected many times. This rearrangement joins TRBV12-5 to TRBJ2-1, with D perhaps TRBD2 (6 bases). Trimming cost V 3 bases and J 5 bases, with 23 bases left between them. The CDR3 contains 18 residues. Germline lookup yields CDR1 LGHNT and CDR2 FRNRAP. The CDR3 bases are TGTGCTAGTGGTTTAGGTCCCGGGGGTACGATTTCCCACAATGAGCAGTTCTTC. Protein product: CASGLGPGGTISHNEQFF.

This clonotype was observed a few times. This chain connects TRBV4-1 to TRBJ2-2, with 10 bases aligning to TRBD2. V dropped 1 base and J dropped 3; count of bases not matched to a gene: 2. The CDR3 loop spans 16 amino acids. Germline assignment: CDR1 MGHRA and CDR2 YSYEKL. The CDR3 nucleotides read TGCGCCAGCAGCCAAGTAGCGGGGGGAGACACCGGGGAGCTGTTTTTT. Translating it yields CASSQVAGGDTGELFF.

This clonotype was recorded many times. J is TRBJ2-7 and V is TRBV28; 9 positions agree with TRBD2. The CDR3 totals 14 residues. The germline CDR1 and CDR2 sequences are MDHEN and SYDVKM. V lost 8 bases and J lost 3; bases outside the gene matches: 8. CDR3 protein: CASATGTSIYEQYF. The CDR3 DNA sequence: TGTGCCAGCGCGACCGGGACTAGCATCTACGAGCAGTACTTC.

For the CDR3, the DNA is TGTGCCAGCAGCGCAAGGGACTCTGACATTCAGTACTTC. Protein sequence: CASSARDSDIQYF. The gene calls are TRBV7-2 and TRBJ2-4, with D possibly matching TRBD2 (6 bases). Germline lookup yields CDR1 SGHTA and CDR2 FQGNSA. The CDR3 totals 13 residues. Trimming removed 5 bases from V and 8 bases from J, with 13 bases in between.

This clonotype came up a few times. CDR3 sequence (DNA): TGTGCCAGCAGTTTAGACAGTCTCAATCAGCCCCAGCATTTT. As protein: CASSLDSLNQPQHF. The V and J genes are TRBV28 and TRBJ1-5, with D tentatively TRBD1 (5 bases). The CDR3 is 14 residues long. Germline V gives CDR1 MDHEN, CDR2 SYDVKM. V dropped 2 bases and J dropped 3 bases, with 8 bases sitting between them.

There are many counts of this clonotype. V and J are TRBV5-1 and TRBJ2-5; perhaps TRBD2 as D (6 bases). Per the germline V gene, CDR1 is SGHRS and CDR2 is YFSETQ. Trimming took 4 bases from V and 4 from J, leaving 20 bases between them. This CDR3 is built from 16 residues. The CDR3 here is CASSPGRPGVGETQYF. In DNA form, the CDR3 reads TGCGCCAGCAGCCCGGGACGGCCGGGGGTGGGAGAGACCCAGTACTTC.

The rearrangement links TRBV5-1 to TRBJ2-7, with 7 positions matching TRBD1. V gave up 1 base and J gave up 5 bases; unmatched junction bases: 3. CDR1 is SGHRS and CDR2 is YFSETQ in the germline V gene. The CDR3 is 13 amino acids. The CDR3 protein is CASSLLDRDEQYF. DNA for the CDR3: TGCGCCAGCAGCTTGCTAGACAGGGACGAGCAGTACTTC. Looking up the rest from reference TRBV5-1 and TRBJ2-7 gives the full variable domain: KAGVTQTPRYLIKTRGQQVTLSCSPISGHRSVSWYQQTPGQGLQFLFEYFSETQRNKGNFPGRFSGRQFSNSRSEMNVSTLELGDSALYLCASSLLDRDEQYFGPGTRLTVT.

This clonotype has at least ten counts. The V call is TRBV12-3 or TRBV12-4, the J call TRBJ2-3, with D possibly matching TRBD1 (5 bases). Trimming removed 2 bases from V and 3 bases from J, with 12 bases in between. The CDR3 sequence is 15 residues long. The CDR3 sequence: CASSLYGRETDTQYF. Written as DNA, the CDR3 is TGTGCCAGCAGTTTATACGGCAGGGAAACAGATACGCAGTATTTT.

This clonotype appeared many times. This sequence joins TRBV6-5 and TRBJ1-2; no clear D gene. CDR1 MNHEY and CDR2 SVGAGI come from the germline V gene. CDR3 length equals 14 residues. V lost 0 bases, J lost 6 bases, and 11 bases lay in between. The CDR3 loop reads CASSYSSSPDGYTF. CDR3 coding DNA: TGTGCCAGCAGTTACTCGTCCTCCCCCGATGGCTACACCTTC.

Many counts were recorded for this clonotype. This chain joins TRBV6-5 and TRBJ1-1, with TRBD1 identical over 9 bases. V lost 6 bases, J lost 1 base, and 12 bases stayed unmatched. The V gene's germline CDR1 is MNHEY and CDR2 SVGAGI. The CDR3 length is 17 residues. The CDR3 DNA sequence: TGTGCCAGCAGACAACTCGGGACAGGGTCAGGGAACACTGAAGCTTTCTTT. This sequence encodes CASRQLGTGSGNTEAFF.

The V and J genes are TRBV12-3 or TRBV12-4 and TRBJ2-3; 8 bases line up with TRBD2. The V and J ends lost 6 bases and 5 bases, in that order; junction bases with no gene match: 10. CDR3 length: 15 residues. CDR3 DNA sequence: TGTGCCAGCAGCCCCAGACTAGCGATGGTAGATACGCAGTATTTT. Protein product: CASSPRLAMVDTQYF.

This clonotype was observed a handful of times. This rearrangement joins TRBV28 to TRBJ2-5; D call uncertain. CDR1 MDHEN and CDR2 SYDVKM come from the germline V gene. With 6 bases removed from V and 5 bases from J, the gap between germline ends came to 4 bases. The CDR3 runs 10 residues. The CDR3 bases are TGTGCCAGCAGCGACGAGACCCAGTACTTC. It yields the protein CASSDETQYF.

This clonotype was picked up a small number of times. J is TRBJ2-3 and V is TRBV29-1; D not certain. This CDR3 is 10 amino acids long. V dropped 7 bases and J dropped 2 bases, with 4 bases sitting between them. In germline, CDR1 is SQVTM, CDR2 ANQGSEA. The CDR3 reads CSDHTDTQYF. CDR3 in DNA: TGCAGCGACCACACAGATACGCAGTATTTT.

Comment on this clonotype: A read error is possible here, since a much larger clone lies one base away. The chain recombines TRBV18 with TRBJ2-4; D is ambiguous. The germline V gene encodes CDR1 KGHSH and CDR2 LQKENI. V was trimmed by 0 bases and J by 6 bases, leaving 12 bases between them. This CDR3 spans 15 amino acids. The CDR3, as DNA: TGTGCCAGCTCACCACCCGGGTCAGTGAGAAACATTCAGTACTTC. Amino acid sequence: CASSPPGSVRNIQYF. Combining the CDR3 with reference TRBV18 and TRBJ2-4 gives the whole variable domain NAGVMQNPRHLVRRRGQEARLRCSPMKGHSHVYWYRQLPEEGLKFMVYLQKENIIDESGMPKERFSAEFPKEGPSILRIQQVVRGDSAAYFCASSPPGSVRNIQYFGAGTRLSVL.

The V gene is TRBV6-5, the J gene TRBJ2-3, with TRBD2 identical over 12 bases. The V gene's germline CDR1 is MNHEY and CDR2 SVGAGI. The CDR3 loop spans 16 amino acids. After removal of 5 bases from V and 6 bases from J, the junction contained 9 bases not matched to a gene. CDR3 sequence reads: CASSRKLAGGPDTQYF. The CDR3 DNA is TGTGCCAGCAGTAGGAAACTAGCGGGGGGTCCGGATACGCAGTATTTT.

This clonotype was counted between two and nine times. The rearrangement links TRBV6-5 to TRBJ2-1; a possible D gene is TRBD2 (5 bases). Trimming stripped 0 bases from V and 6 bases from J, with 9 bases between. The CDR3 length is 14 residues. CDR1 is MNHEY and CDR2 is SVGAGI in the germline V gene. CDR3 loop: CASSYSRAVNEQFF. Here the CDR3 DNA reads TGTGCCAGCAGTTACTCGAGGGCAGTCAATGAGCAGTTCTTC.

The CDR3 nucleotides read TGCAGTGCTCCTTCTCCGGGACAGGGGGACACTGAAGCTTTCTTT. Protein product: CSAPSPGQGDTEAFF. This sequence joins TRBV20-1 and TRBJ1-1; TRBD1 matches 11 bases. The junction had 8 bases not matched to a gene; V was cut back by 5 bases and J by 3 bases. This CDR3 region has 15 residues. The germline CDR1 and CDR2 sequences are DFQATT and SNEGSKA (reference sequence).

This clonotype has a handful of counts. V and J are TRBV10-3 and TRBJ2-4; TRBD1 agrees at 9 bases. The V segment lost 8 bases and the J segment 5 bases; nucleotides outside the gene matches: 1. CDR1 and CDR2 from the germline V gene are ENHRY and SYGVKD. This CDR3 is built from 12 residues. The CDR3 here is CAIRTGENIQYF. The CDR3 DNA follows: TGTGCCATCCGGACAGGGGAAAACATTCAGTACTTC.